Shown below are 3 T cell receptor beta chains from a single sample sequenced in a study of T-cell reconstitution after alpha-beta-depleted transplantation in children. Library preparation (for TCRbeta) was performed with unique molecular identifiers. MiXCR, applied by TCRdb to the PCR reads, yields one record per CDR3 protein. In the table there are roughly 790,000 distinct CDR3 sequences, approximately 15% of which are singletons. The specimen was PBMCs, mostly from graft donor cells, collected 360 days after TCRalphabeta/CD19-depleted stem cell transplant. All receptors derive from a male patient between 10 and 17 years old who had a stem cell transplant for acute lymphoblastic leukemia, so the T cells may come from the graft donor.

This chain connects TRBV5-1 to TRBJ2-7; the D gene is possibly TRBD2 (6 bases). Trimming removed 0 bases from V and 3 bases from J, with 13 bases in between. This CDR3 has 15 amino acids. The germline V gene has CDR1 SGHRS and CDR2 YFSETQ. The CDR3 reads CASSLGLAVNYEQYF. In DNA form, the CDR3 reads TGCGCCAGCAGCTTGGGCTTAGCGGTTAACTACGAGCAGTACTTC.

This clonotype was seen only a few times. This sequence joins TRBV6-2 or TRBV6-3 and TRBJ2-7; 12 nucleotides line up with TRBD2. Germline CDR1 reads MNHEY; CDR2 reads SVGEGT. V lost 2 bases and J lost 3; bases outside the gene matches: 2. This CDR3 has 15 amino acids. The CDR3 protein is CASSYGTSGYYEQYF. In DNA form, the CDR3 reads TGTGCCAGCAGTTACGGGACTAGCGGGTACTACGAGCAGTACTTC.

This clonotype was recorded at least ten times. V usage is TRBV5-4 and J usage is TRBJ2-7, with D perhaps TRBD1 or TRBD2 (6 bases each). This CDR3 is 19 amino acids long. From germline, CDR1 is SGHNT and CDR2 YYREEE (reference sequence). Deletions cut 2 bases from V and 2 bases from J, with 26 bases between. The CDR3 DNA sequence: TGTGCCAGCAGCTTCTTAGGATCAGGAGGAGGGGGACCGACCTACGAGCAGTACTTC. Translated: CASSFLGSGGGGPTYEQYF.